This TCR beta chain was sequenced during a study of T cells expressing NK-cell markers. Germline V CDR1 and CDR2: ENHRY, SYGVKD. The CDR3 loop spans 14 amino acids. Following a re-call of the 5' RACE reads, TCRdb has one entry per CDR3 protein and lacks DNA. Its table lists about 430,000 distinct CDR3 sequences. Sequencing was carried out using blood T cells: a sorted CD56 or NKG2C T cell subset, CD4+ or CD8+ T cells, or bulk PBMC T cells (not recorded which). The rearrangement joins TRBV10-3 to TRBJ2-7; TCRdb selects TRBD2, and the lack of DNA leaves this call unchecked. The clonotype originates from a woman between 45 and 60 years old in good health. This CDR3 reads CASAIAGATYEQYF.